The 31 T cell receptor beta chains presented below share a single source sample, sequenced in a study of early T cells in non-severe SARS-CoV-2 infection. TCRdb re-called the 5' RACE reads through MiXCR, storing one row per CDR3 protein. The table records approximately 46,000 distinct CDR3 sequences, roughly 10% of them present only once. The material sequenced was whole blood. These receptors all stem from an adult who was a healthcare worker with PCR-confirmed SARS-CoV-2 infection or an uninfected control (not recorded which).

This clonotype has a handful of counts. The J gene is TRBJ2-7, the V gene TRBV20-1; D gene ambiguous. Trimming left V 0 bases short and J 5 bases short, with 23 bases between. The CDR3 totals 17 residues. The V gene's germline CDR1 is DFQATT and CDR2 SNEGSKA (reference sequence). The CDR3 region is CSARDSYRTSRVNEQYF. CDR3 in DNA: TGCAGTGCTAGAGATTCGTACCGGACCTCGAGAGTCAACGAGCAGTACTTC.

This clonotype was seen only a few times. The J gene is TRBJ2-3, the V gene TRBV29-1, with 14 bases that match TRBD2. With V trimmed by 2 bases and J by 6 bases, 22 bases remained unmatched. Germline loops: CDR1 SQVTM, CDR2 ANQGSEA. CDR3 length: 21 amino acids. CDR3 DNA sequence: TGCAGCGTTGAATGGGTGCCCTCTCCACGACTAGCGGGAGGGCCAGGGGATACGCAGTATTTT. Protein sequence: CSVEWVPSPRLAGGPGDTQYF.

This clonotype was observed many times. The V and J genes are TRBV6-2 or TRBV6-3 and TRBJ2-1; TRBD1 is a possible D gene (6 bases). V lost 7 bases to trimming and J lost 4 bases, with 14 bases between them. This CDR3 is 14 amino acids long. The V gene's germline CDR1 is MNHEY and CDR2 SVGEGT. CDR3 in amino acids: CASNRDTIYNEQFF. The CDR3 nucleotides are TGTGCCAGCAACCGGGACACGATATACAATGAGCAGTTCTTC.

V gene TRBV12-3 or TRBV12-4 combines with J gene TRBJ1-1; D remains ambiguous. Deletions cut 8 bases from V and 1 base from J, with 17 bases between. The CDR3 has 15 residues. DNA for the CDR3: TGTGCCAGCTTGCCGGGGAGGCCTTCGAACACTGAAGCTTTCTTT. Its translation is CASLPGRPSNTEAFF.

This clonotype showed up just a few times. J is TRBJ1-2 and V is TRBV19; tentative D call: TRBD1 (6 bases). Germline lookup yields CDR1 LNHDA and CDR2 SQIVND (reference sequence). V dropped 7 bases and J dropped 6 bases, with 21 bases sitting between them. The length of the CDR3 is 15 residues. CDR3 nucleotide sequence: TGTGCCAGTACTCAAAGGGGGACTCTCAGTGATGGCTACACCTTC. Translating it yields CASTQRGTLSDGYTF.

The CDR3 spells CSAWAGSGRYEQYF. CDR3 sequence (DNA): TGCAGTGCGTGGGCGGGTAGCGGGAGGTACGAGCAGTACTTC. This chain uses TRBV20-1 with TRBJ2-7; TRBD2 aligns across 10 bases. After removal of 6 bases from V and 4 bases from J, the junction contained 9 bases not matched to a gene. This CDR3 spans 14 amino acids. Germline loops: CDR1 DFQATT, CDR2 SNEGSKA (reference sequence).

V and J are TRBV28 and TRBJ2-1; no firm D call. V shed 6 bases and J shed 10 bases, with 10 bases lying between them. Looked up from germline, CDR1 is MDHEN and CDR2 is SYDVKM. The CDR3 is 11 amino acids. The CDR3 reads CASSKGGEQFF. The CDR3 DNA reads as TGTGCCAGCAGCAAGGGTGGGGAGCAGTTCTTC.

At least ten counts were recorded for this clonotype. The chain carries TRBV4-2 and TRBJ2-1; D unclear. The germline CDR1 and CDR2 sequences are LGHNA and YNFKEQ. The V gene lost 0 bases and the J gene lost 12 bases, with 12 bases spanning the gap. This CDR3 spans 13 amino acids. The CDR3 spells CASSQDRTGRQFF. DNA for the CDR3: TGTGCCAGCAGCCAAGATAGAACGGGTAGGCAGTTCTTC.

The CDR3 DNA reads TGTGCCAGCAGCTTATTAGCCCGGCTACAACTAGCGGGAGAGTACAATGAGCAGTTCTTC. Translating it yields CASSLLARLQLAGEYNEQFF. The V and J genes are TRBV7-8 and TRBJ2-1, with TRBD2 matching 11 bases. The CDR3 contains 20 residues. Germline assignment: CDR1 SGHVS and CDR2 FQNEAQ. V gave up 2 bases and J gave up 4 bases; unmatched junction bases: 16.

In its sample, this clonotype was seen many times. The rearrangement joins TRBV29-1 to TRBJ2-5; 7 positions match TRBD2. This CDR3 has 16 amino acids. Germline values: CDR1 SQVTM, CDR2 ANQGSEA. V dropped 5 bases and J dropped 2; count of bases not matched to a gene: 14. CDR3 in DNA: TGCAGCGTTTACCACCTTCTAGCGGACTTACAAGAGACCCAGTACTTC. Its translation: CSVYHLLADLQETQYF. Based on the CDR3 plus reference TRBV29-1 and TRBJ2-5, the full variable domain is SAVISQKPSRDICQRGTSLTIQCQVDSQVTMMFWYRQQPGQSLTLIATANQGSEATYESGFVIDKFPISRPNLTFSTLTVSNMSPEDSSIYLCSVYHLLADLQETQYFGPGTRLLVL.

This rearrangement joins TRBV19 to TRBJ2-5; D is unresolved. The CDR3 has 15 amino acids. V was cut by 1 base and J by 1 base, with 10 bases left in between. The germline CDR1 and CDR2 sequences are LNHDA and SQIVND (reference sequence). The chain's CDR3 is CASSIVLGPQETQYF. In DNA, the CDR3 is TGTGCCAGTAGTATAGTCCTGGGCCCCCAAGAGACCCAGTACTTC.

This clonotype came up many times. J is TRBJ1-5 and V is TRBV6-2 or TRBV6-3, with TRBD1 matching over 7 bases. V shed 5 bases, J shed 0 bases, and the junction held 7 bases outside the gene matches. The germline V gene encodes CDR1 MNHEY and CDR2 SVGEGT. The CDR3 totals 16 residues. Written as DNA, the CDR3 is TGTGCCAGCAGTACTCGGGACAGAACTAGCAATCAGCCCCAGCATTTT. Translating gives CASSTRDRTSNQPQHF.

This clonotype was counted only a few times. V usage is TRBV12-3 or TRBV12-4 and J usage is TRBJ1-6, with 8 bases that match TRBD1. The CDR3 runs to 15 residues. V lost 5 bases and J lost 5; bases outside the gene matches: 5. The CDR3 nucleotides read TGTGCCAGCAGTCGAGGACAGGGAAATAATTCACCCCTCCACTTT. It translates to CASSRGQGNNSPLHF.

In its sample, this clonotype was seen many times. The chain's CDR3 is CASSLRFNQPQHF. In DNA form, the CDR3 reads TGTGCCAGCTCTCTTAGGTTCAATCAGCCCCAGCATTTT. The chain employs TRBV5-5 and TRBJ1-5; D is unclear. V lost 7 bases to trimming and J lost 3 bases, with 11 bases between them. Germline lookup yields CDR1 SGHKS and CDR2 YYEKEE (reference sequence). The CDR3 is 13 amino acids.

This clonotype was recorded many times. The V gene is TRBV12-3 or TRBV12-4, the J gene TRBJ1-1, with 12 bases lining up with TRBD1. The CDR3 totals 16 residues. J was trimmed by 7 bases and V by 6 bases; bases with no gene match: 12. CDR3 DNA sequence: TGTGCCAGCAGCCGTCCACCGGGACAGGGGGCGTATGAAGCTTTCTTT. It translates to CASSRPPGQGAYEAFF.

V gene TRBV11-2 combines with J gene TRBJ2-1; D gene ambiguous. Germline V lookup: CDR1 SGHAT, CDR2 FQNNGV. V lost 0 bases and J lost 4, with 10 bases in between. The CDR3 has 15 residues. CDR3 DNA sequence: TGTGCCAGCAGCTTAGATGATGCGCATTACAATGAGCAGTTCTTC. Translation gives CASSLDDAHYNEQFF.

This clonotype was detected only a few times. This rearrangement joins TRBV20-1 to TRBJ2-4, with D perhaps TRBD1 (7 bases). Germline V gene sequence: CDR1 DFQATT, CDR2 SNEGSKA (reference sequence). The germline V and J ends were trimmed by 3 bases and 0 bases, with 12 bases remaining between them. This CDR3 contains 15 residues. This CDR3 reads CSASGGQLAKNIQYF. CDR3 in DNA: TGCAGTGCTAGCGGGGGACAGCTAGCCAAAAACATTCAGTACTTC.

In its sample, this clonotype was seen once. The chain links TRBV28 to TRBJ2-5; tentatively, D is TRBD1 or TRBD2 (5 bases each). V was shortened by 7 bases and J by 9 bases, with 18 bases between the two germline ends. The CDR3 covers 13 residues. The germline gives CDR1 MDHEN, CDR2 SYDVKM. CDR3: CASIRDGLGAQYF. CDR3 nucleotides: TGTGCCAGCATCCGGGACGGCCTAGGGGCCCAGTACTTC.

This clonotype was detected ten times or more. The junction and the germline gene differ at one end; a read error may be behind it. V and J are TRBV6-2 or TRBV6-3 and TRBJ1-1; a possible D gene is TRBD1 (5 bases). The CDR3 is made up of 17 amino acids. CDR1 is MNHEY and CDR2 is SVGEGT in the germline V gene. DNA for the CDR3: TGTGCCAGCAGGCGACATATCCGGGGGACGGTCTTCACTGAAGTTTTCTTT. Amino acids: CASRRHIRGTVFTEVFF.

In this sample, this clonotype turned up many times. This chain links TRBV28 with TRBJ2-7; 8 positions match TRBD2. Per the germline V gene, CDR1 is MDHEN and CDR2 is SYDVKM. This CDR3 region has 16 residues. V shed 4 bases and J 9 bases; nucleotides not matched to a gene: 17. CDR3 sequence: CASSYPGGKAGPGQYF. CDR3 DNA sequence: TGTGCCAGCAGTTACCCGGGGGGGAAAGCGGGACCTGGGCAGTACTTC.

This clonotype has ten or more counts. The chain is built from TRBV6-1 and TRBJ1-5; 7 nucleotides agree with TRBD1. V shed 7 bases and J 6 bases; nucleotides not matched to a gene: 12. Germline CDR1 reads MNHNS; CDR2 reads SASEGT. The CDR3 is made up of 15 amino acids. For the CDR3, the DNA is TGTGCCAGCATCGAAAGAGGCAGGGGGGTTCAGCCCCAGCATTTT. This translates into CASIERGRGVQPQHF.

A few counts support this clonotype. This chain links TRBV12-3 or TRBV12-4 with TRBJ2-7; either TRBD1 or TRBD2 may supply D (6 bases each). Between the trimmed V and J ends, which lost 7 bases and 2 bases, there was a span of 12 bases. CDR3 length equals 13 residues. CDR3 nucleotide sequence: TGTGCCAGCACCAAGGGGGGAGCCTACGAGCAGTACTTC. Translation gives CASTKGGAYEQYF.

The chain combines TRBV6-5 with TRBJ1-6; no clear D. Trimming took off 2 bases at V and 7 bases at J, with 3 bases between the two ends. Germline V CDR1 and CDR2: MNHEY, SVGAGI. The CDR3 is made up of 12 amino acids. The CDR3 DNA reads TGTGCCAGCAGTTACGGGAATTCACCCCTCCACTTT. Residues: CASSYGNSPLHF.

The chain has TRBV27 and TRBJ1-4; D call uncertain. Between the trimmed V and J ends, which lost 5 bases and 8 bases, there was a span of 12 bases. Germline V gives CDR1 MNHEY, CDR2 SMNVEV (reference sequence). The CDR3 is made up of 13 amino acids. CDR3 sequence reads: CASSPRGHEKLFF. The CDR3 bases are TGTGCCAGCAGTCCTCGAGGCCACGAAAAACTGTTTTTT.

This clonotype was picked up many times. The chain employs TRBV14 and TRBJ2-1; D unresolved. Trimming took 6 bases from V and 4 from J, leaving 13 bases between them. The germline V gene has CDR1 SGHDN and CDR2 FVKESK. The CDR3 sequence is 14 residues long. The CDR3 region is CASSHLDTYNEQFF. The CDR3 bases are TGTGCCAGCAGTCACCTCGACACTTACAATGAGCAGTTCTTC. The full variable domain, rest sourced from reference TRBV14 and TRBJ2-1, is EAGVTQFPSHSVIEKGQTVTLRCDPISGHDNLYWYRRVMGKEIKFLLHFVKESKQDESGMPNNRFLAERTGGTYSTLKVQPAELEDSGVYFCASSHLDTYNEQFFGPGTRLTVL.

This clonotype was counted many times. V usage is TRBV7-2 and J usage is TRBJ2-1; 9 nucleotides align to TRBD2. The V segment lost 5 bases and the J segment 6 bases; nucleotides outside the gene matches: 8. The CDR3 loop spans 15 amino acids. CDR1 is SGHTA and CDR2 is FQGNSA in the germline V gene. The CDR3 sequence: CASSPYGTSFNEQFF. CDR3 sequence (DNA): TGTGCCAGCAGCCCATACGGGACTAGCTTCAATGAGCAGTTCTTC.

This clonotype came up a few times. CDR3 region: CSVEVADYEQYF. The CDR3, as DNA: TGCAGCGTTGAAGTGGCAGACTACGAGCAGTACTTC. The chain has TRBV29-1 and TRBJ2-7; D gene unclear. CDR1 SQVTM and CDR2 ANQGSEA come from the germline V gene. V was pared by 1 base and J by 3 bases, with 7 bases between. The CDR3 sequence is 12 residues long.

The table lists this clonotype with many counts. The V call is TRBV4-2, the J call TRBJ2-1; weak D call: TRBD2 (6 bases). Germline-derived CDR1 and CDR2 are LGHNA and YNFKEQ. The CDR3 contains 15 residues. Trimming left V 2 bases short and J 8 bases short, with 16 bases between. The CDR3 DNA follows: TGTGCCAGCAGCCAATCAGGGTCGGGGGTGTATGAGCAGTTCTTC. The encoded protein is CASSQSGSGVYEQFF.

This sequence joins TRBV29-1 and TRBJ2-3; D perhaps matches TRBD1 (6 bases). V was pared by 6 bases and J by 2 bases, with 12 bases between. This CDR3 has 13 amino acids. Per the germline V gene, CDR1 is SQVTM and CDR2 is ANQGSEA. Written as DNA, the CDR3 is TGCAGCGTCCGAGGGACACTCACAGATACGCAGTATTTT. Amino acids: CSVRGTLTDTQYF.

The gene calls are TRBV7-2 and TRBJ2-7; D gene ambiguous. V was cut by 5 bases and J by 4 bases, with 9 bases left in between. Germline V gene lookup returns CDR1 SGHTA and CDR2 FQGNSA. This CDR3 is built from 12 residues. CDR3 bases: TGTGCCAGCAGCCCTGATCGGTACGAGCAGTACTTC. This encodes CASSPDRYEQYF.

This clonotype was seen at least ten times. V gene TRBV6-2 or TRBV6-3 combines with J gene TRBJ2-7; no firm D call. This CDR3 is built from 11 residues. The V end was cut by 3 bases, the J end by 5 bases, with 5 bases between. Germline CDR1 is MNHEY and CDR2 is SVGEGT. The CDR3 DNA sequence: TGTGCCAGCAGTTATACCCACGAGCAGTACTTC. This translates into CASSYTHEQYF.